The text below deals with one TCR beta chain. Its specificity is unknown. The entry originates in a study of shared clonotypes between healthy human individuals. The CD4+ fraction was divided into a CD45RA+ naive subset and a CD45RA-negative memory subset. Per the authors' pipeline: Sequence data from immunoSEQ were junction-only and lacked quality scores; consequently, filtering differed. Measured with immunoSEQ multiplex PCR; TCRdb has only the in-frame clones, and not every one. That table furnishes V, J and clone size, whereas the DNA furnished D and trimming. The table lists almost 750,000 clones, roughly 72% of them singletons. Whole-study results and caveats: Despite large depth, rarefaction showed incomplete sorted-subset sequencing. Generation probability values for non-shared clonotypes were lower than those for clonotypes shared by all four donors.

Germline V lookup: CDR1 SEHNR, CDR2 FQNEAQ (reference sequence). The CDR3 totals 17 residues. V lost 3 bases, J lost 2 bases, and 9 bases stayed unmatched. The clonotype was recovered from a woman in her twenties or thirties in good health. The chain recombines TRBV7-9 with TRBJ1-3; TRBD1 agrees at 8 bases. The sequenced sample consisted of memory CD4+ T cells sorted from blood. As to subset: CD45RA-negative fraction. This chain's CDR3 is CASSLVAGGSPGNTIYF. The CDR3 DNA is TGTGCCAGCAGCTTGGTTGCAGGGGGCTCCCCTGGAAACACCATATATTTT.